Following are 27 T cell receptor beta chains from one sample sequenced in a study of metastatic and nonmetastatic thyroid tumors. Among the patients, none had received any treatment before thyroid surgery. TCRdb re-clonotyped the PCR reads via MiXCR. The sample lists some 28,000 clones; under 20% were seen once. Sequencing was done on a sample of blood. The receptors come from a female donor with papillary thyroid cancer or a benign thyroid nodule (not recorded which). Some clones in this sample may be carry-over from other donors' samples.

This clone was seen ten or more times. The V call is TRBV2, the J call TRBJ1-1; D is possibly TRBD1 (5 bases). CDR3 length: 13 amino acids. CDR1 and CDR2 from the germline V gene are SNHLY and FYNNEI. Trimming removed 6 bases at V and 4 bases at J, with 12 bases between. The CDR3 region is CASREDIFTEAFF. The CDR3 DNA sequence: TGTGCCAGCAGGGAGGACATTTTCACTGAAGCTTTCTTT.

By proportion, this clone is medium-sized (0.01 to 0.1%). This sequence joins TRBV6-1 and TRBJ2-2; TRBD2 matches 15 bases. The trim removed 6 bases at V and 1 base at J, leaving 3 bases unmatched. This CDR3 comprises 17 residues. The germline V gene has CDR1 MNHNS and CDR2 SASEGT. The CDR3 DNA reads as TGTGCCAGCAGGTGGACTAGCGGGGGGGTGAACACCGGGGAGCTGTTTTTT. Translated: CASRWTSGGVNTGELFF.

In this sample, this clone turned up many times. J is TRBJ2-3 and V is TRBV28, with D hard to call. Germline V gene data show CDR1 as MDHEN and CDR2 as SYDVKM. V dropped 2 bases and J dropped 2 bases, with 23 bases sitting between them. The CDR3 runs 19 residues. CDR3 sequence reads: CASSLVYASSGLITDTQYF. CDR3 bases: TGTGCCAGCAGTTTAGTTTACGCTAGTTCTGGCCTCATCACAGATACGCAGTATTTT.

This clone was observed at least ten times. This CDR3 reads CASSLGTGHDNYGYTF. The DNA of the CDR3 is TGCGCCAGCAGCTTGGGAACGGGACACGATAACTATGGCTACACCTTC. This chain connects TRBV5-1 to TRBJ1-2; tentative D call: TRBD1 (6 bases). The V and J ends lost 0 bases and 1 base respectively, with 13 bases between them. Germline V gene lookup returns CDR1 SGHRS and CDR2 YFSETQ. The CDR3 totals 16 residues. The full variable domain, its missing parts supplied by reference TRBV5-1 and TRBJ1-2, is KAGVTQTPRYLIKTRGQQVTLSCSPISGHRSVSWYQQTPGQGLQFLFEYFSETQRNKGNFPGRFSGRQFSNSRSEMNVSTLELGDSALYLCASSLGTGHDNYGYTFGSGTRLTVV.

This clone was seen a handful of times. This chain links TRBV28 with TRBJ1-3; D remains ambiguous. This CDR3 has 16 residues. Trimming shortened V by 5 bases and J by 4 bases, and 18 bases separated the two germline ends. Germline V lookup: CDR1 MDHEN, CDR2 SYDVKM. The CDR3 DNA is TGTGCCAGCAGTCCCTGGACTCGGGAGTCCGGAAACACCATATATTTT. Protein: CASSPWTRESGNTIYF. Based on the CDR3 plus reference TRBV28 and TRBJ1-3, the full variable domain is DVKVTQSSRYLVKRTGEKVFLECVQDMDHENMFWYRQDPGLGLRLIYFSYDVKMKEKGDIPEGYSVSREKKERFSLILESASTNQTSMYLCASSPWTRESGNTIYFGEGSWLTVV.

As to this clone: Since a much larger clone is just one base distant, this may be a read error. The chain has TRBV6-5 and TRBJ2-7; no reliable D call. CDR3 length equals 12 residues. CDR1 is MNHEY and CDR2 is SVGAGI in the germline V gene. The CDR3 DNA reads as TGTGCTAGCAGCACACAGAGTTACGAGCAGTACTTC. It yields the protein CASSTQSYEQYF.

Within the sample, this clone is medium-sized. The chain links TRBV6-1 to TRBJ2-1; maybe TRBD2 (7 bases). Trimming cost V 7 bases and J 1 base, with 14 bases left between them. The CDR3 consists of 15 residues. In germline, CDR1 is MNHNS, CDR2 SASEGT. The CDR3 is CASNTAGASYNEQFF. The CDR3 DNA follows: TGTGCCAGCAACACGGCGGGGGCTTCCTACAATGAGCAGTTCTTC.

CDR3 region: CASSLTGGNQPQHF. CDR3 in DNA: TGTGCCAGCAGCCTGACAGGGGGCAATCAGCCCCAGCATTTT. The V gene is TRBV28, the J gene TRBJ1-5; 8 positions agree with TRBD1. V was pared by 6 bases and J by 2 bases, with 3 bases of the junction left unmatched. From germline, CDR1 is MDHEN and CDR2 SYDVKM. The CDR3 covers 14 residues.

This clone turned up a few times. The V and J genes are TRBV2 and TRBJ2-5; TRBD1 is a possible D gene (5 bases). The CDR3 consists of 14 residues. Per the germline V gene, CDR1 is SNHLY and CDR2 is FYNNEI. Trimming took off 8 bases at V and 5 bases at J, with 18 bases between the two ends. The CDR3 DNA sequence: TGTGCCAGCGTCGGGCAGGGCAGCGTGGAGACCCAGTACTTC. Its protein product is CASVGQGSVETQYF. Complete variable domain (other parts from reference TRBV2 and TRBJ2-5): EPEVTQTPSHQVTQMGQEVILRCVPISNHLYFYWYRQILGQKVEFLVSFYNNEISEKSEIFDDQFSVERPDGSNFTLKIRSTKLEDSAMYFCASVGQGSVETQYFGPGTRLLVL.

By sample fraction, this clone is medium-sized. The chain has TRBV6-2 or TRBV6-3 and TRBJ2-2; 8 positions agree with TRBD1. V trimming: 2 bases; J trimming: 7 bases; junction bases outside the gene matches: 9. Germline V gene lookup returns CDR1 MNHEY and CDR2 SVGEGT. This CDR3 contains 16 residues. The CDR3 protein is CASSYPWTGSNGELFF. In DNA form, the CDR3 reads TGTGCCAGCAGTTACCCCTGGACAGGGTCGAACGGGGAGCTGTTTTTT.

V is TRBV6-2 or TRBV6-3 and J is TRBJ1-1; perhaps TRBD1 as D (6 bases). The germline V and J ends were trimmed by 2 bases and 4 bases, with 11 bases remaining between them. In germline, CDR1 is MNHEY, CDR2 SVGEGT. This CDR3 spans 14 amino acids. The CDR3 bases are TGTGCCAGCAGTTACGGGGGCAGGGGCACTGAAGCTTTCTTT. It yields the protein CASSYGGRGTEAFF.

By share, this clone ranks as medium-sized. This chain links TRBV6-5 with TRBJ1-5; no definite D call. The CDR3 length is 15 residues. CDR1 and CDR2 from the germline V gene are MNHEY and SVGAGI. The V and J ends lost 0 bases and 7 bases respectively, with 13 bases between them. In DNA form, the CDR3 reads TGTGCCAGCAGTTACTCAGTAGGGTCCGGGCAGCCCCAGCATTTT. Translating it yields CASSYSVGSGQPQHF.

This clone was counted only a few times. One end of the junction does not line up with germline, which may come from a read error. The V gene is TRBV10-3, the J gene TRBJ1-1; a weak D match, TRBD1 (5 bases). Germline V CDR1 and CDR2: ENHRY, SYGVKD. The CDR3 length is 15 residues. CDR3 residues: CATSKGTNMNTESFF. CDR3 in DNA: TGTGCCACCAGTAAGGGGACCAACATGAACACTGAATCTTTCTTT.

The chain employs TRBV7-2 and TRBJ1-6, with 7 bases that match TRBD1. This CDR3 is built from 16 residues. Germline CDR1 is SGHTA and CDR2 is FQGNSA. Losses at the gene ends were 0 bases for V and 3 bases for J; bases not matched to a gene: 2. The CDR3 here is CASSLAGGYYNSPLHF. The CDR3 DNA follows: TGTGCCAGCAGCTTAGCAGGGGGCTACTATAATTCACCCCTCCACTTT.

This clone was seen repeatedly, ten times or more. The chain links TRBV4-1 to TRBJ1-1, with unresolved D. This CDR3 comprises 16 residues. Germline V CDR1 and CDR2: MGHRA, YSYEKL. V shed 0 bases and J shed 0 bases, with 11 bases lying between them. The CDR3 DNA reads TGCGCCAGCAGCCAAGAAGGCATCAATATGAACACTGAAGCTTTCTTT. Protein: CASSQEGINMNTEAFF.

This clone was counted ten times or more. The same CDR3 can be traced to other DNA sequences in this sample. The chain joins TRBV5-6 to TRBJ2-1; D is tentatively TRBD1 or TRBD2 (7 bases each). CDR3 length: 18 amino acids. Germline V gives CDR1 SGHDT, CDR2 YYEEEE. The V end was cut by 0 bases, the J end by 3 bases, with 19 bases between. The CDR3 here is CASSLEAAGGENYNEQFF. The CDR3 nucleotides are TGTGCCAGCAGCTTGGAGGCGGCAGGGGGGGAAAACTACAATGAGCAGTTCTTC.

This clone was found many times. The chain recombines TRBV18 with TRBJ2-7; D gene uncertain. Germline V gene data show CDR1 as KGHSH and CDR2 as LQKENI. Trimming cost V 1 base and J 3 bases, with 13 bases left between them. This CDR3 spans 15 amino acids. In DNA, the CDR3 is TGTGCCAGCTCACCACGACGGGCCGAACACTACGAGCAGTACTTC. As protein: CASSPRRAEHYEQYF.

This clone was observed at least ten times. This rearrangement joins TRBV4-1 to TRBJ2-7; 10 bases are a match to TRBD1. CDR1 and CDR2 from the germline V gene are MGHRA and YSYEKL. The CDR3 loop spans 15 amino acids. The trim removed 2 bases at V and 5 bases at J, leaving 6 bases unmatched. The CDR3, as DNA: TGCGCCAGCAGCCAATCGGGACAGGGGACGGACGAGCAGTACTTC. Translated: CASSQSGQGTDEQYF.

Of note for this clone: One end of the junction does not line up with germline, which may come from a read error. This rearrangement joins TRBV4-1 to TRBJ1-6; possible D gene TRBD1, 5 bases. This CDR3 comprises 17 residues. Germline values: CDR1 MGHRA, CDR2 YSYEKL. DNA of the CDR3: TGCGCCAGCAGCCAAGATTCCGGGGCCTCCTATAATTTACCCCTCCACTTT. Its translation: CASSQDSGASYNLPLHF.

This clone was seen repeatedly, ten times or more. The chain is built from TRBV3-1 and TRBJ1-2; 10 bases agree with TRBD1. Looked up from germline, CDR1 is LGHDT and CDR2 is YNNKEL (reference sequence). This CDR3 spans 15 amino acids. The V gene end was trimmed by 0 bases and the J gene end by 7 bases; junction bases not matched to a gene: 5. The CDR3 here is CASSQEPGQGTGYTF. The CDR3 coding sequence is TGTGCCAGCAGCCAAGAACCGGGACAGGGGACTGGCTACACCTTC.

In its sample, this clone was seen many times. The J gene is TRBJ1-1, the V gene TRBV20-1, with D maybe TRBD1 (5 bases). Germline CDR1 and CDR2: DFQATT and SNEGSKA (reference sequence). Deletions cut 0 bases from V and 1 base from J, with 15 bases between. The length of the CDR3 is 16 residues. The CDR3 nucleotides are TGCAGTGCTAGAGATTGGAGAAGGGGCCCGAACACTGAAGCTTTCTTT. It translates to CSARDWRRGPNTEAFF.

This clone occurred once. V gene TRBV5-1 combines with J gene TRBJ2-3; no firm D call. The CDR3 has 16 residues. V shed 1 base and J shed 6 bases, with 18 bases lying between them. CDR1 is SGHRS, CDR2 YFSETQ, per germline. The DNA of the CDR3 is TGCGCCAGCAGCTTGAGCCCAGTCCGCGGAATCGATACGCAGTATTTT. It yields the protein CASSLSPVRGIDTQYF.

Relative to its sample, this clone is medium-sized (0.01 to 0.1%). The V and J genes are TRBV6-4 and TRBJ2-2, with TRBD2 identical over 13 bases. From germline, CDR1 is MRHNA and CDR2 SNTAGT. J gave up 9 bases and V 4 bases, and 8 bases lay outside the gene matches. The CDR3 length is 16 residues. Written as DNA, the CDR3 is TGTGCCAGCAGTGTCGGGGGGACTAGCGGGACCAGGGAGCTGTTTTTT. Translation gives CASSVGGTSGTRELFF.

This clone was detected many times. The same CDR3 is also encoded by other DNA sequences in this sample. The rearrangement uses TRBV5-1 and TRBJ2-7; D may be TRBD1 (6 bases). CDR1 and CDR2 from the germline V gene are SGHRS and YFSETQ. The CDR3 contains 12 residues. Trimming shortened V by 4 bases and J by 3 bases, and 8 bases separated the two germline ends. CDR3 protein: CASSPTGYEQYF. DNA for the CDR3: TGCGCCAGCAGCCCGACAGGCTACGAGCAGTACTTC.

In its sample, this clone was seen many times. The rearrangement links TRBV13 to TRBJ2-6; TRBD2 might be the D (7 bases). This CDR3 has 18 amino acids. With 5 bases removed from V and 0 bases from J, the gap between germline ends came to 17 bases. Germline V CDR1 and CDR2: PRHDT, FYEKMQ (reference sequence). The CDR3 spells CASSRVEGGVSGANVLTF. CDR3 in DNA: TGTGCCAGCAGCCGCGTGGAGGGGGGGGTCTCTGGGGCCAACGTCCTGACTTTC.

The chain employs TRBV28 and TRBJ2-3; D possibly matches TRBD1 or TRBD2 (7 bases each). Per germline, CDR1 MDHEN and CDR2 SYDVKM. CDR3 size: 16 residues. Trimming removed 6 bases from V and 0 bases from J, with 16 bases in between. In nucleotides, the CDR3 is TGTGCCAGCAGCTCGCCAGGGGGGGGGAGCACAGATACGCAGTATTTT. It specifies CASSSPGGGSTDTQYF. The full variable domain, with the rest looked up from reference TRBV28 and TRBJ2-3, is DVKVTQSSRYLVKRTGEKVFLECVQDMDHENMFWYRQDPGLGLRLIYFSYDVKMKEKGDIPEGYSVSREKKERFSLILESASTNQTSMYLCASSSPGGGSTDTQYFGPGTRLTVL.

The rearrangement links TRBV5-6 to TRBJ1-1; D is perhaps TRBD1 (6 bases). Germline V lookup: CDR1 SGHDT, CDR2 YYEEEE. Between the trimmed V and J ends, which lost 4 bases and 4 bases, there was a span of 17 bases. CDR3 length equals 15 residues. The CDR3 DNA reads as TGTGCCAGCAGCACCGCCCCCAGGGGCCCCACTGAAGCTTTCTTT. It is translated as CASSTAPRGPTEAFF. Supplemented by reference TRBV5-6 and TRBJ1-1, the full variable domain reads DAGVTQSPTHLIKTRGQQVTLRCSPKSGHDTVSWYQQALGQGPQFIFQYYEEEERQRGNFPDRFSGHQFPNYSSELNVNALLLGDSALYLCASSTAPRGPTEAFFGQGTRLTVV.